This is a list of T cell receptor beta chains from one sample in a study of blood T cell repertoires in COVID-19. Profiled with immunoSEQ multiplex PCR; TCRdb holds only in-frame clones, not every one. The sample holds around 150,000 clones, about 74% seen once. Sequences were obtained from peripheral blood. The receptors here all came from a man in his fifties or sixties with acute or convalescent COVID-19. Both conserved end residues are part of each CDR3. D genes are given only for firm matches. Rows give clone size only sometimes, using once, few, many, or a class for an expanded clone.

cdr3_nt: TGTGCCACCAGCAGAGGACTTAACTATGGCTACACCTTC
cdr3_aa: CATSRGLNYGYTF
d_call: -
v_call: TRBV15
clone_size: -
j_call: TRBJ1-2

cdr3_nt: TGCGCCAGCAGTCAATCCGCTGGGGCCAAACACGAGCAGTACTTC
cdr3_aa: CASSQSAGAKHEQYF
d_call: -
v_call: TRBV23-1
clone_size: once
j_call: TRBJ2-7

cdr3_nt: TGTGCCAGTGTAAGACAGGCGGGCACAGATACGCAGTATTTT
cdr3_aa: CASVRQAGTDTQYF
d_call: -
v_call: TRBV19
clone_size: -
j_call: TRBJ2-3

cdr3_nt: TGTGCCAGTATGGCGGGGACTAGCAATCAGCCCCAGCATTTT
cdr3_aa: CASMAGTSNQPQHF
d_call: -
v_call: TRBV19
clone_size: -
j_call: TRBJ1-5

cdr3_nt: TGTGCCAGCAGCTCATTTAGCGGGGGAAGTGCCGGGGAGCTGTTTTTT
cdr3_aa: CASSSFSGGSAGELFF
d_call: TRBD2
v_call: TRBV11-3
clone_size: few
j_call: TRBJ2-2

cdr3_nt: TGTGCCAGCAGCTTGTCCGATACCGGTGGCTACACCTTC
cdr3_aa: CASSLSDTGGYTF
d_call: -
v_call: TRBV5-6
clone_size: -
j_call: TRBJ1-2

cdr3_nt: TGTGCCAGCAGTGAGGACAGTACCTACGAGCAGTACTTC
cdr3_aa: CASSEDSTYEQYF
d_call: -
v_call: TRBV12-3/TRBV12-4
clone_size: -
j_call: TRBJ2-7

cdr3_nt: TGTGCCAGTAGTATGGGCAGGGGTTCTGAAGCTTTCTTT
cdr3_aa: CASSMGRGSEAFF
d_call: -
v_call: TRBV19
clone_size: -
j_call: TRBJ1-1

cdr3_nt: TGTGCCAGCAGCTTCTGGGGCTCGGACGGCCTTGGCTACACCTTC
cdr3_aa: CASSFWGSDGLGYTF
d_call: -
v_call: TRBV5-6
clone_size: -
j_call: TRBJ1-2

cdr3_nt: TGTGCCAGCAAAGGAGAGGGACTAGCGGGGGTTGAGCAGTACTTC
cdr3_aa: CASKGEGLAGVEQYF
d_call: TRBD2
v_call: TRBV2
clone_size: -
j_call: TRBJ2-7

cdr3_nt: TGTGCCAGCAGCTTAGGGTTGGACATCTACGAGCAGTACTTC
cdr3_aa: CASSLGLDIYEQYF
d_call: -
v_call: TRBV7-2
clone_size: -
j_call: TRBJ2-7

cdr3_nt: TGTGCCAGCAGCCTGGAGGGAAGCGGCTATGGCTACACCTTC
cdr3_aa: CASSLEGSGYGYTF
d_call: -
v_call: TRBV3-1/TRBV3-2
clone_size: once
j_call: TRBJ1-2

cdr3_nt: TGCGCCAGCAGCCAAGAGTTCAGTTTTAACTATGGCTACACCTTC
cdr3_aa: CASSQEFSFNYGYTF
d_call: -
v_call: TRBV4-1
clone_size: -
j_call: TRBJ1-2

cdr3_nt: TGTGCCATAAACAGGAACAATGAGCAGTTCTTC
cdr3_aa: CAINRNNEQFF
d_call: -
v_call: TRBV6-5
clone_size: -
j_call: TRBJ2-1